Each of the 25 T cell receptor beta chains below was sequenced from the same sample in a study of molecular identifiers for immune sequencing clone quantification. One entry per CDR3 protein results from TCRdb running MiXCR on the PCR reads. The table records about 640,000 distinct CDR3 sequences, just under 20% of them present only once. Sequencing was carried out using naive CD8+ T cells from blood, with Jurkat cell RNA spiked in. The subset is: FACS-sorted CD8+CD4-CCR7+CD45RA+ naive T cells. These TCRs come from a human donor in good health. Some libraries in this study had Jurkat cell RNA spiked in.

At least ten counts were recorded for this clonotype. J is TRBJ2-2 and V is TRBV24-1; perhaps TRBD1 as D (5 bases). The length of the CDR3 is 14 residues. Germline lookup yields CDR1 KGHDR and CDR2 SFDVKD. V lost 4 bases to trimming and J lost 4 bases, with 9 bases between them. CDR3 nucleotide sequence: TGTGCCACCAGTGAAGGGGTCGGCACCGGGGAGCTGTTTTTT. The encoded protein is CATSEGVGTGELFF.

The rearrangement uses TRBV11-3 and TRBJ2-3; TRBD2 might be the D (6 bases). The V and J ends lost 4 bases and 4 bases respectively, with 12 bases between them. The CDR3 spans 14 residues. The germline V gene has CDR1 SGHNT and CDR2 YENEEA. CDR3 nucleotide sequence: TGTGCCAGCAGCTCGGAGGGCCACGCAGATACGCAGTATTTT. It yields the protein CASSSEGHADTQYF.

The sample holds a few counts of this clonotype. CDR3 nucleotides: TGCAGTGCTAAGTCGGCGGAGGGCCCAGAGTCCTACGAGCAGTACTTC. Encoded protein: CSAKSAEGPESYEQYF. V usage is TRBV20-1 and J usage is TRBJ2-7, with a weak D call TRBD2 (6 bases). The CDR3 is 16 residues long. The V gene lost 4 bases and the J gene lost 1 base, with 20 bases spanning the gap. CDR1 and CDR2 from the germline V gene are DFQATT and SNEGSKA (reference sequence).

The J gene is TRBJ2-5, the V gene TRBV12-3 or TRBV12-4; 8 bases map to TRBD2. The CDR3 loop spans 13 amino acids. V shed 7 bases and J 5 bases; nucleotides not matched to a gene: 6. The CDR3 region has the DNA TGTGCCAGCACGGGGGGGGGGCTCGAGACCCAGTACTTC. Translating gives CASTGGGLETQYF.

This clonotype was detected many times. J is TRBJ2-5 and V is TRBV6-1; D is unclear. The CDR3 is 16 amino acids. V shed 4 bases and J shed 6 bases, with 21 bases lying between them. The germline gives CDR1 MNHNS, CDR2 SASEGT. Here the CDR3 DNA reads TGTGCCAGCAGTGCCGCGCCAGCCCCTGGGGTACAGACCCAGTACTTC. Its translation is CASSAAPAPGVQTQYF.

Worth noting for this clonotype: Given a much more abundant clone one base away, this may be a read error. Lacking the conserved final phenylalanine or tryptophan, this CDR3 likely reflects a read error. J is TRBJ2-7 and V is TRBV20-1, with D uncertain. The length of the CDR3 is 13 residues. Per germline, CDR1 DFQATT and CDR2 SNEGSKA (reference sequence). V dropped 3 bases and J dropped 3 bases, with 12 bases sitting between them. CDR3 amino acids: CSASETVVYEQYL. The CDR3 nucleotides are TGCAGTGCTAGCGAGACGGTGGTCTACGAGCAGTACCTC.

This clonotype was observed many times. The CDR3 is CASTSLSRTGNQPQHF. In DNA, the CDR3 is TGTGCCAGCACCTCACTTTCGAGGACAGGCAATCAGCCCCAGCATTTT. This chain joins TRBV5-8 and TRBJ1-5; D perhaps matches TRBD1 (6 bases). Per the germline V gene, CDR1 is SGHTS and CDR2 is YDEGEE. The V and J ends lost 6 bases and 2 bases respectively, with 18 bases between them. CDR3 size: 16 residues.

Points on this clonotype: A much larger clone lies one base from this, so it may be a read error. V is TRBV12-3 or TRBV12-4 and J is TRBJ1-6, with 8 bases matching TRBD1. This CDR3 region has 17 residues. The CDR3 coding sequence is TGTGCCGGCAGTTTAGCCCCGGACAGGGATCATCCTTCACCCCTCCACTTT. The encoded protein is CAGSLAPDRDHPSPLHF.

This clonotype occurred a few times. The gene calls are TRBV15 and TRBJ2-2; the D is unclear. The V and J ends lost 8 bases and 6 bases respectively, with 7 bases between them. Germline-derived CDR1 and CDR2 are LNHNV and YYDKDF (reference sequence). The length of the CDR3 is 11 residues. The CDR3 region is CATLLAGELFF. The CDR3 DNA reads as TGTGCCACCTTGCTCGCCGGGGAGCTGTTTTTT.

This clonotype was recorded many times. This chain uses TRBV19 with TRBJ2-3; 9 bases fit TRBD1. Trimming at V came to 3 bases and at J to 2 bases, leaving 3 bases not matched to a gene. The germline V gene encodes CDR1 LNHDA and CDR2 SQIVND (reference sequence). The CDR3 is made up of 15 amino acids. CDR3 coding DNA: TGTGCCAGTAGTATCTGGACAGGGGACACAGATACGCAGTATTTT. Amino acids: CASSIWTGDTDTQYF.

The sample holds many counts of this clonotype. This chain joins TRBV5-8 and TRBJ2-3; tentatively, D is TRBD1 or TRBD2 (5 bases each). V lost 0 bases and J lost 5, with 16 bases in between. The V gene's germline CDR1 is SGHTS and CDR2 YDEGEE. The CDR3 spans 16 residues. The CDR3 region has the DNA TGTGCCAGCAGCTTGGGGTCATCAACTGGGGGAGATACGCAGTATTTT. As protein: CASSLGSSTGGDTQYF.

This clonotype was detected many times. The V and J genes are TRBV9 and TRBJ2-7; no reliable D call. This CDR3 region has 15 residues. Germline V lookup: CDR1 SGDLS, CDR2 YYNGEE. V was trimmed by 0 bases and J by 5 bases, leaving 15 bases between them. The CDR3 protein is CASSVAWGYGDEQYF. DNA of the CDR3: TGTGCCAGCAGCGTAGCTTGGGGTTACGGTGACGAGCAGTACTTC.

This chain connects TRBV7-9 to TRBJ2-5; 16 nucleotides agree with TRBD2. Trimming cost V 5 bases and J 5 bases; bases outside gene matches: 8. Per the germline V gene, CDR1 is SEHNR and CDR2 is FQNEAQ (reference sequence). The CDR3 has 17 residues. CDR3 in amino acids: CASSATGTSGRVETQYF. The CDR3 DNA is TGTGCCAGCAGCGCTACCGGGACTAGCGGGAGGGTTGAGACCCAGTACTTC.

This clonotype showed up many times. This chain connects TRBV9 to TRBJ1-1; 11 bases match TRBD1. The CDR3 is 16 amino acids. V gave up 4 bases and J gave up 5 bases; unmatched junction bases: 10. CDR1 and CDR2 (germline): SGDLS, YYNGEE. The CDR3 loop is CASSLVAGTGGTEAFF. In DNA form, the CDR3 reads TGTGCCAGCAGCCTAGTTGCCGGGACAGGGGGGACTGAAGCTTTCTTT.

In its sample, this clonotype was seen a few times. The V gene is TRBV11-1, the J gene TRBJ2-3, with 8 positions matching TRBD1. The germline V gene has CDR1 SGHAT and CDR2 FQDESV (reference sequence). Germline trimming cut 3 bases from V and 5 bases from J; bases unmatched to any gene: 13. The CDR3 totals 17 residues. The CDR3 DNA follows: TGTGCCAGCAGCTTTCTTGTCGAGACAGGGGTGGGAGATACGCAGTATTTT. It is translated as CASSFLVETGVGDTQYF.

This clonotype showed up many times. The rearrangement joins TRBV4-3 to TRBJ2-2, with D uncertain. The V end was cut by 4 bases, the J end by 5 bases, with 17 bases between. Per the germline V gene, CDR1 is LGHNA and CDR2 is YSLEER. The CDR3 is 16 amino acids. CDR3 amino acids: CASSRARAGWTGELFF. The CDR3 DNA reads TGCGCCAGCAGCCGAGCTCGGGCAGGCTGGACCGGGGAGCTGTTTTTT.

The J gene is TRBJ2-1, the V gene TRBV12-3 or TRBV12-4; D is undetermined. Trimming took 2 bases from V and 9 from J, leaving 8 bases between them. This CDR3 has 12 residues. This CDR3 is CASSLRVTEQFF. The CDR3 region has the DNA TGTGCCAGCAGTTTAAGGGTCACTGAGCAGTTCTTC.

This sequence joins TRBV4-3 and TRBJ2-5, with 7 bases fitting TRBD2. V lost 0 bases and J lost 7; bases outside the gene matches: 5. Germline V gene lookup returns CDR1 LGHNA and CDR2 YSLEER. The CDR3 covers 14 residues. The CDR3, as DNA: TGCGCCAGCAGCCAAGAGTCAGGGAGGGGGACCCAGTACTTC. Residues: CASSQESGRGTQYF.

As concerns this clonotype: A much larger clone lies a single base off, so this may be a read error. The chain couples TRBV27 to TRBJ2-3; TRBD2 is a possible D gene (6 bases). Germline-derived CDR1 and CDR2 are MNHEY and SMNVEV (reference sequence). This CDR3 has 15 residues. The CDR3 here is CAGSSGLTLTDTQYF. The DNA of the CDR3 is TGTGCCGGCAGTTCCGGACTAACCCTCACAGATACGCAGTATTTT.

This clonotype showed up many times. V and J are TRBV20-1 and TRBJ2-5, with a possible D match to TRBD2 (5 bases). Trimming shortened V by 1 base and J by 5 bases, and 8 bases separated the two germline ends. CDR1 and CDR2 from the germline V gene are DFQATT and SNEGSKA (reference sequence). The CDR3 has 12 amino acids. CDR3 sequence reads: CSARVEDETQYF. DNA for the CDR3: TGCAGTGCTAGAGTGGAGGATGAGACCCAGTACTTC.

A remark on this clonotype: An end of the junction differs from the germline gene, which may be a read error. This chain joins TRBV6-6 and TRBJ1-4, with D tentatively TRBD1 (5 bases). Germline V CDR1 and CDR2: MNHNY, SVGAGI (reference sequence). CDR3 size: 17 residues. The CDR3 nucleotides read TGTACCAGCAGTTACGCCCCCGTGGGGTTTAGGGGTGAAAAACTGTTTTTT. It specifies CTSSYAPVGFRGEKLFF.

This clonotype was counted at least ten times. The CDR3, as DNA: TGTGCCATCAGTGCCTCCGATTACAATGAGCAGTTCTTC. It codes for CAISASDYNEQFF. The V gene is TRBV10-3, the J gene TRBJ2-1, with D unclear. Germline CDR1 is ENHRY and CDR2 is SYGVKD. The CDR3 has 13 amino acids. V lost 4 bases to trimming and J lost 4 bases, with 8 bases between them.

To note about this clonotype: A read error may be the cause here, since a much bigger clone is one base away. CDR3 residues: CASSSPRGLGTDTQYF. The CDR3 bases are TGTGCCAGCAGTTCCCCCCGGGGGCTTGGCACAGATACGCAGTATTTT. The V and J genes are TRBV13 and TRBJ2-3; D possibly uses TRBD1 or TRBD2 (6 bases each). The V gene lost 6 bases and the J gene lost 1 base, with 17 bases spanning the gap. This CDR3 has 16 amino acids. CDR1 PRHDT and CDR2 FYEKMQ come from the germline V gene (reference sequence).

Remarks on this clonotype: This may come from a read error, since a much larger clone is one base off. The chain is built from TRBV29-1 and TRBJ2-7; 7 nucleotides line up with TRBD1. From germline, CDR1 is SQVTM and CDR2 ANQGSEA. V was pared by 0 bases and J by 3 bases, with 11 bases of the junction left unmatched. CDR3 length equals 16 residues. CDR3 DNA: TGCAGCGTTGAAGATCAGTCGGGGACAGCGGACTACGAGCAGTACGTC. Encoded protein: CSVEDQSGTADYEQYV.

V is TRBV21-1 and J is TRBJ1-5; the table's D call, TRBD1, was not checked against the DNA. TRBV21-1 is assigned pseudogene status. The CDR3 runs to 17 residues. Here the CDR3 reads CASSKSRDKDWNQPQHF. DNA for the CDR3: TGTGCCAGCAGCAAAAGTCGGGACAAAGATTGGAATCAGCCCCAGCATTTT.